This T cell receptor (beta chain) emerged from a study of CDR3 diversity in severe acne. The trim removed 1 base at V and 6 bases at J, leaving 7 bases unmatched. Germline CDR1 SEHNR, CDR2 FQNEAQ (reference sequence). The CDR3 contains 15 residues. Each CDR3 protein gets one entry after TCRdb re-called the PCR reads with MiXCR. Of some 84,000 distinct CDR3 sequences listed, roughly half are singletons. The rearrangement uses TRBV7-9 and TRBJ2-3; 7 bases are a match to TRBD2. The TCR was taken from a male donor in good health, serving as a control. Sequenced material: blood. CDR3 DNA: TGTGCCAGCAGCTTAGGAGGGAGGGCCTTCGATACGCAGTATTTT. It translates to CASSLGGRAFDTQYF. Full variable domain (outside the CDR3, taken from reference TRBV7-9 and TRBJ2-3): DTGVSQNPRHKITKRGQNVTFRCDPISEHNRLYWYRQTLGQGPEFLTYFQNEAQLEKSRLLSDRFSAERPKGSFSTLEIQRTEQGDSAMYLCASSLGGRAFDTQYFGPGTRLTVL.